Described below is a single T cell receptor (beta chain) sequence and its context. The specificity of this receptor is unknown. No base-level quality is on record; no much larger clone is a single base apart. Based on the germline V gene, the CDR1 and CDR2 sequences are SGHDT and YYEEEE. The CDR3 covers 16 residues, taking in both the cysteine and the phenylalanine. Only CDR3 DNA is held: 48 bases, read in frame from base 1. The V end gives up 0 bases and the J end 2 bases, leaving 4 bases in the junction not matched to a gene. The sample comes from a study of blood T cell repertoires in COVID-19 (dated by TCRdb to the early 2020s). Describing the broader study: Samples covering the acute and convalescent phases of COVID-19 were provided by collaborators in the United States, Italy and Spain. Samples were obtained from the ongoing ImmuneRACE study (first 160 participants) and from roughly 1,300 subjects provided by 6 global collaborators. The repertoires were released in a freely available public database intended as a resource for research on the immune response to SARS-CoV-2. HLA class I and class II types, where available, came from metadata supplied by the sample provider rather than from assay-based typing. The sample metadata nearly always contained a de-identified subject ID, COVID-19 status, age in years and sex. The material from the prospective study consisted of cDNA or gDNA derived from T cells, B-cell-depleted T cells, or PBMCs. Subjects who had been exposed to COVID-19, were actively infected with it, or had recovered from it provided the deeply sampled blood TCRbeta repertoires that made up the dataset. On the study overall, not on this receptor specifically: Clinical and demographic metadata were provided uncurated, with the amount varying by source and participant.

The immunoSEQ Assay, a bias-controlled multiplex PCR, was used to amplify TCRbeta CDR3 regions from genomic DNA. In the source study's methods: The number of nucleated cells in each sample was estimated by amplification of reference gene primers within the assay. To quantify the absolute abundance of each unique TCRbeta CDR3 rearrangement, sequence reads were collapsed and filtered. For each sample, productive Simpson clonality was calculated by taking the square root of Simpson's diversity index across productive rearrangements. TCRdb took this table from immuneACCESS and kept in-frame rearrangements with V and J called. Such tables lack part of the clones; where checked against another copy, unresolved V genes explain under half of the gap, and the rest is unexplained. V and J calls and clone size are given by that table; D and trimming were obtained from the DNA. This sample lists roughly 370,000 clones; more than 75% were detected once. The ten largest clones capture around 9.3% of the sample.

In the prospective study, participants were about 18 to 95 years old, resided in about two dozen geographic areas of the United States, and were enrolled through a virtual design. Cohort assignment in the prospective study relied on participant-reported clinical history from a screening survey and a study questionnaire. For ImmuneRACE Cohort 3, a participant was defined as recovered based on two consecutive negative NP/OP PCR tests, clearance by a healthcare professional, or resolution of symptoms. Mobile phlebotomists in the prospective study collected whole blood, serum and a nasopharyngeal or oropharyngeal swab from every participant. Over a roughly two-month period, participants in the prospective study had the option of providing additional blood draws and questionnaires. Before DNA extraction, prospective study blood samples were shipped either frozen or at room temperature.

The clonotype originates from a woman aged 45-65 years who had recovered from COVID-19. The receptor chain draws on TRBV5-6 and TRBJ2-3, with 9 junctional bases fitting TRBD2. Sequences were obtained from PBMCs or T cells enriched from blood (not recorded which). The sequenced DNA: TGTGCCAGCAGCTTGGTTCTAGCGGGGAACACAGATACGCAGTATTTT. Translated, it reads CASSLVLAGNTDTQYF.